Listed here is a single T cell receptor beta chain. Its antigen is still unknown. The source of the sample is a study of shared clonotypes between healthy human individuals. Study results and caveats: Despite large depth, sorted-subset datasets appeared incompletely sequenced.

Terminally differentiated effector memory CD45RA+ cells were excluded by CCR7 positive selection of CD45RO-negative cells. The protocol was immunoSEQ multiplex PCR, while the TCRdb copy is restricted to in-frame clones and leaves out a portion. The table lists some 740,000 clones, about 92% of them singletons. V lost 0 bases, J lost 3 bases, and 17 bases lay in between. Germline assignment: CDR1 LGHNA and CDR2 YSLEER. The CDR3 is 17 amino acids. The clonotype comes from a man younger than 45 in good health. The chain employs TRBV4-3 and TRBJ1-1, with TRBD1 as a possible D gene (5 bases). The sample was naive CD8+ T cells sorted from blood. CDR3 in amino acids: CASSQEILGDRDTEAFF. In DNA form, the CDR3 reads TGCGCCAGCAGCCAAGAAATTTTAGGGGACCGGGACACTGAAGCTTTCTTT.